What follows describes a single T cell receptor beta chain. Time point noted: pretreatment peripheral blood. The patients had locally advanced or metastatic urothelial carcinoma. This record belongs to a study of PD-L1 blockade in urothelial cancer. Study-wide context: Twenty-five of 29 patients were males with bladder-origin urothelial cancer. Blood underwent analysis 3 weeks (second dose) and 6 weeks after treatment began.

CDR3 length: 15 amino acids. Trimming took off 3 bases at V and 4 bases at J, with 16 bases between the two ends. Germline assignment: CDR1 GTSNPN and CDR2 SVGIG (reference sequence). Assay: immunoSEQ multiplex PCR; the TCRdb copy retains only in-frame clones and omits some. The profile shows 95,000 or so clones, over 75% of them singletons. The material was PBMCs, obtained around atezolizumab (anti-PD-L1) treatment. The chain has TRBV30 and TRBJ1-5; D unclear. This TCR was recovered from a man aged 60-69 years with urothelial cancer. The CDR3 DNA reads TGTGCCTGGAGCCTCAGCGGGAGAAGGAATCAGCCCCAGCATTTT. Protein: CAWSLSGRRNQPQHF.